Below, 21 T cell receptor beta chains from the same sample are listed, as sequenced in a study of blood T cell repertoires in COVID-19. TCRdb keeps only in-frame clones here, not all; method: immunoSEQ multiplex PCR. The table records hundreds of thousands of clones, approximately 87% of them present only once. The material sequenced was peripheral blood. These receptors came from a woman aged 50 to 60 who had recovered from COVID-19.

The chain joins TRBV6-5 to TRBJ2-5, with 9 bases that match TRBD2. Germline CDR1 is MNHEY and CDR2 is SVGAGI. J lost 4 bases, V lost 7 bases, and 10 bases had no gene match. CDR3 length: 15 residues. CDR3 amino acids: CASNNPGLAGETQYF. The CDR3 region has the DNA TGTGCCAGCAACAACCCGGGACTAGCTGGAGAGACCCAGTACTTC.

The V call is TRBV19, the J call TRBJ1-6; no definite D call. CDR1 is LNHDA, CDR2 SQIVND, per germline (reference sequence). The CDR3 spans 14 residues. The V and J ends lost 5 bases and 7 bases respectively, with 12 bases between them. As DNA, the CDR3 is TGTGCCAGTAGTCCCTTGAGGGAGAATTCACCCCTCCACTTT. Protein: CASSPLRENSPLHF.

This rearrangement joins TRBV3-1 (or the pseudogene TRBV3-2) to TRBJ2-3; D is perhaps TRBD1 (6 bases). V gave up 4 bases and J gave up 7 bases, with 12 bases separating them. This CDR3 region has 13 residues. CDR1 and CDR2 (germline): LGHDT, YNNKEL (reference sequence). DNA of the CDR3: TGTGCCAGCAGCCGGGACACAGTCAATACGCAGTATTTT. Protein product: CASSRDTVNTQYF.

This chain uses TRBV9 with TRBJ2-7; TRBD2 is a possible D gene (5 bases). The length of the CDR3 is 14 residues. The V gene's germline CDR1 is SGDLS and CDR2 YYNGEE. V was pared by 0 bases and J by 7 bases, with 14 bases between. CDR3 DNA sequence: TGTGCCAGCAGCGTAGTTGAGGGTCTGGGGGAGCAGTACTTC. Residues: CASSVVEGLGEQYF.

CDR3 protein: CASSPTTGENSPLHF. The CDR3 DNA follows: TGTGCCAGCTCACCAACGACAGGGGAGAATTCACCCCTCCACTTT. The chain combines TRBV18 with TRBJ1-6; 8 positions agree with TRBD1. J lost 7 bases, V lost 2 bases, and 4 bases had no gene match. The length of the CDR3 is 15 residues. Germline lookup yields CDR1 KGHSH and CDR2 LQKENI.

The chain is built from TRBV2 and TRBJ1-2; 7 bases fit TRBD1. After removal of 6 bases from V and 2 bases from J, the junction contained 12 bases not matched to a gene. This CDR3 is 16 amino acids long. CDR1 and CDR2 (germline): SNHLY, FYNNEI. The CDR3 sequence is CASRANTPTGNYGYTF. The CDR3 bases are TGTGCCAGCAGGGCGAATACCCCGACAGGGAACTATGGCTACACCTTC.

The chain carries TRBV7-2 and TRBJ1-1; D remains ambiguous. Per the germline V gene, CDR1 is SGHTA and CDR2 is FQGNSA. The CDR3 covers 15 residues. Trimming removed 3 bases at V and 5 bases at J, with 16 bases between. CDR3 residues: CASSFRQTIRTEAFF. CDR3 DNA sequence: TGTGCCAGCAGCTTCAGGCAGACGATTCGGACTGAAGCTTTCTTT.

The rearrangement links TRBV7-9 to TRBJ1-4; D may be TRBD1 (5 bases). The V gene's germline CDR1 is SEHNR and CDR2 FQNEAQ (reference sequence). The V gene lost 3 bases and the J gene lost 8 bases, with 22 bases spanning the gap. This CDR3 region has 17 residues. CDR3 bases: TGTGCCAGCAGCTTCGGGGGATTGGACGGTCTACGAGAAAAACTGTTTTTT. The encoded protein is CASSFGGLDGLREKLFF. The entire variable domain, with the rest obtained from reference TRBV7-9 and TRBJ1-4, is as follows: DTGVSQNPRHKITKRGQNVTFRCDPISEHNRLYWYRQTLGQGPEFLTYFQNEAQLEKSRLLSDRFSAERPKGSFSTLEIQRTEQGDSAMYLCASSFGGLDGLREKLFFGSGTQLSVL.

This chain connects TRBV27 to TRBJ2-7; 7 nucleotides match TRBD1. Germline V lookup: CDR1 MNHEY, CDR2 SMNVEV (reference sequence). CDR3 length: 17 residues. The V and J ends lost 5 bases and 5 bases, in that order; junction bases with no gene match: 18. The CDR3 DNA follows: TGTGCCAGCAGTCCAGTGGGGCCTTTGAGACAGGGCGACGAGCAGTACTTC. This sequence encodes CASSPVGPLRQGDEQYF.

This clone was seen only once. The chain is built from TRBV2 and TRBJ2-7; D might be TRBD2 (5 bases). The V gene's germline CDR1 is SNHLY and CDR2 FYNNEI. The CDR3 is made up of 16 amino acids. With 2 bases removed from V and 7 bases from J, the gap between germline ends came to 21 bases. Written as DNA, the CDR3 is TGTGCCAGCAGTGAATATGGTGGAGTCAGCTCGGGGGAGCAGTACTTC. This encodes CASSEYGGVSSGEQYF. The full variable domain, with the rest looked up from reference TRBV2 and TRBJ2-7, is EPEVTQTPSHQVTQMGQEVILRCVPISNHLYFYWYRQILGQKVEFLVSFYNNEISEKSEIFDDQFSVERPDGSNFTLKIRSTKLEDSAMYFCASSEYGGVSSGEQYFGPGTRLTVT.

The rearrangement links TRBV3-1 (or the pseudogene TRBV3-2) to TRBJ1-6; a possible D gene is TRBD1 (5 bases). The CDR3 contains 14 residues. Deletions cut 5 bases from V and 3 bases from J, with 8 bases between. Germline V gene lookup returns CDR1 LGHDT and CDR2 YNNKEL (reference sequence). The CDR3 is CASSDRDYNSPLHF. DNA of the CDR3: TGTGCCAGCAGCGACAGAGACTATAATTCACCCCTCCACTTT.

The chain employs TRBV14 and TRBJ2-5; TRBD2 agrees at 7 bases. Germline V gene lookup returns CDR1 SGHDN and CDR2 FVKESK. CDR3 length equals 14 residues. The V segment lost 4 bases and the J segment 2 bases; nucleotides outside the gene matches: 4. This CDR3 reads CASSPLAVQETQYF. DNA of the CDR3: TGTGCCAGCAGCCCCCTAGCGGTGCAAGAGACCCAGTACTTC.

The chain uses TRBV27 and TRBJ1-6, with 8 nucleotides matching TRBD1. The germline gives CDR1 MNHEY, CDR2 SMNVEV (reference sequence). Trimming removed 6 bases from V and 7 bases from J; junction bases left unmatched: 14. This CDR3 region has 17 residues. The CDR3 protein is CASSQTTTRGRNSPLHF. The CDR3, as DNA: TGTGCCAGCAGCCAGACTACGACCAGGGGGCGGAATTCACCCCTCCACTTT.

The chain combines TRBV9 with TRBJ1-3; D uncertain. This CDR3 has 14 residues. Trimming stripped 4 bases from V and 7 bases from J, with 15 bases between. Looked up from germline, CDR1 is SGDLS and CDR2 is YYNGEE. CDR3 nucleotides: TGTGCCAGCAGCACCCAAACCCGGGGTAACACCATATATTTT. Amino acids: CASSTQTRGNTIYF.

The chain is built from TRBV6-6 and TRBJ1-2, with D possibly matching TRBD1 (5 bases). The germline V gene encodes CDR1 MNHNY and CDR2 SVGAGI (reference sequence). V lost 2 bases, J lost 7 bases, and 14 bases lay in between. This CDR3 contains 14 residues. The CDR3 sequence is CASSYAAGRGGYTF. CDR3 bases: TGTGCCAGCAGTTACGCGGCAGGGAGGGGTGGCTACACCTTC.

In DNA form, the CDR3 reads TGTGCCAGCAGCTTCGGGGAAGACTACAATGAGCAGTTCTTC. This encodes CASSFGEDYNEQFF. V gene TRBV11-3 combines with J gene TRBJ2-1, with D possibly TRBD2 on 5 matching bases. Trimming left V 3 bases short and J 3 bases short, with 9 bases between. This CDR3 has 14 residues. The V gene's germline CDR1 is SGHNT and CDR2 YENEEA.

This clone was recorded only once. CDR3 bases: TGTGCCACCAGCAGAGTTGGGCAGCTAAACTATGGCTACACCTTC. Protein: CATSRVGQLNYGYTF. The V call is TRBV15, the J call TRBJ1-2; D remains unclear. The V and J ends lost 1 base and 2 bases respectively, with 11 bases between them. The CDR3 has 15 residues. CDR1 is LNHNV, CDR2 YYDKDF, per germline (reference sequence).

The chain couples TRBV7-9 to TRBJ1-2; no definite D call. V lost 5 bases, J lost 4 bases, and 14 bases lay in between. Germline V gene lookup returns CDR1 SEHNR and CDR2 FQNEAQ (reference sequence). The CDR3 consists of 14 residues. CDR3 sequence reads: CASSHQTTTYGYTF. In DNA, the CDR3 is TGTGCCAGCAGCCATCAGACAACGACCTATGGCTACACCTTC.

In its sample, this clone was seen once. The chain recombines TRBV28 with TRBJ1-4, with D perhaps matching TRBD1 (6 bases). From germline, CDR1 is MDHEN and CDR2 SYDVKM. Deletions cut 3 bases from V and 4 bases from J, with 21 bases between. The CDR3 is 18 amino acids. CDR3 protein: CASSLLGAASRVNEKLFF. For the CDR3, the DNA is TGTGCCAGCAGTTTGCTGGGGGCGGCTTCCCGTGTTAATGAAAAACTGTTTTTT.

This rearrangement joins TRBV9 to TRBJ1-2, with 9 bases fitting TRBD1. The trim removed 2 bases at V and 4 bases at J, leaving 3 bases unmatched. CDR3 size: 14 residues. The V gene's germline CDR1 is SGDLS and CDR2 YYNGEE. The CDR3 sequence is CASSVDRGVYGYTF. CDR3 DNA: TGTGCCAGCAGCGTCGACAGGGGGGTCTATGGCTACACCTTC.

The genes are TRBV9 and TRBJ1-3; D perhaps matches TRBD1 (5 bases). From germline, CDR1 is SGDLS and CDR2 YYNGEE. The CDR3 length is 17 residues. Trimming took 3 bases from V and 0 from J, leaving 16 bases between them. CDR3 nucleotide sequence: TGTGCCAGCAGCGAGTCCCCCCAGGGCCTCTCTGGAAACACCATATATTTT. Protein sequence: CASSESPQGLSGNTIYF.